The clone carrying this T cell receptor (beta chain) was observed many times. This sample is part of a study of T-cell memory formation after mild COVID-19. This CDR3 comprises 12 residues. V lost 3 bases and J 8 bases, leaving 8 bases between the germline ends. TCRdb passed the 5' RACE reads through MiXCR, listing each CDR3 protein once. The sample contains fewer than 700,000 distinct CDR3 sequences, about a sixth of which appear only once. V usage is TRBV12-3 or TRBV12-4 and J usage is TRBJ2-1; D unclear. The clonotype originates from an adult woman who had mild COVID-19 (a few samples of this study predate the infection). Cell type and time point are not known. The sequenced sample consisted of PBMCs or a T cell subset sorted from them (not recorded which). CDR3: CASSFGKDEQFF. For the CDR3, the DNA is TGTGCCAGCAGTTTCGGCAAAGATGAGCAGTTCTTC.